Detailed here is one T cell receptor beta chain. Its antigen is not identified. This record comes from a study of blood T cells in healthy people across ages. Study-wide findings and caveats: With age, beta diversity per million T cells declined roughly linearly, significantly by 30 to 40. Estimates of diversity drawn from one million T cells were considered underestimates.

Primers used in a second PCR of roughly 7 to 12 cycles were a sample-barcoded 5' primer and a J-beta primer mix. TCRdb analysed the 5' RACE reads with MiXCR anew, one entry per CDR3 protein. This sample carries hundreds of thousands of distinct CDR3 sequences, approximately 59% of them seen once, and the ten largest clones take around 30%. V lost 0 bases and J lost 8, with 14 bases in between. CDR1 is SGHKS and CDR2 is YYEKEE in the germline V gene (reference sequence). The CDR3 sequence is 15 residues long. Sequencing used blood. The chain carries TRBV5-5 and TRBJ1-4; D uncertain. The clonotype was recovered from a man aged 25 to 40 in good health. The CDR3 region is CASSLGETSWEKLFF. CDR3 in DNA: TGTGCCAGCAGCTTGGGGGAGACCTCTTGGGAAAAACTGTTTTTT.